The rows below give T cell receptor beta chains drawn from one sample of a study of blood T cell repertoires in COVID-19. Using immunoSEQ multiplex PCR, the repertoire was profiled, and TCRdb retains in-frame clones only, with some absent. Here the sample spans 120,000 to 150,000 clones, roughly 76% being singletons. Sample: peripheral blood. The receptors shown here come from a human donor with acute or convalescent COVID-19. The donor label of this sample is uncertain. The CDR3 runs from the conserved cysteine through the conserved F or W. A D gene is named only where the DNA matches it firmly.

v_call: TRBV10-3; j_call: TRBJ1-2; d_call: -; cdr3_aa: CATGRANYGYTF
v_call: TRBV3-1/TRBV3-2; j_call: TRBJ1-5; d_call: TRBD1; cdr3_aa: CASSLTGGSQPQHF
v_call: TRBV2; j_call: TRBJ1-2; d_call: -; cdr3_aa: CASMGGDGYTF
v_call: TRBV11-3; j_call: TRBJ2-2; d_call: TRBD2; cdr3_aa: CASSPTSGPNTGELFF
v_call: TRBV5-1; j_call: TRBJ1-1; d_call: TRBD1; cdr3_aa: CASSTSGGTNTEAFF
v_call: TRBV7-2; j_call: TRBJ1-6; d_call: TRBD1; cdr3_aa: CASSQDRVGNSPLHF
v_call: TRBV27; j_call: TRBJ2-3; d_call: -; cdr3_aa: CASSFQDTQYF
v_call: TRBV5-6; j_call: TRBJ2-6; d_call: TRBD1; cdr3_aa: CASSLQGAGANVLTF
v_call: TRBV19; j_call: TRBJ1-3; d_call: TRBD1; cdr3_aa: CASSPTGSTIYF
v_call: TRBV27; j_call: TRBJ1-2; d_call: TRBD1; cdr3_aa: CATGQGRRGYTF
v_call: TRBV9; j_call: TRBJ2-1; d_call: TRBD1; cdr3_aa: CASSGTGGEQFF
v_call: TRBV7-8; j_call: TRBJ1-3; d_call: TRBD1; cdr3_aa: CASSPQGGSGNTIYF
v_call: TRBV10-3; j_call: TRBJ1-3; d_call: -; cdr3_aa: CAISVLMSSGNTIYF
v_call: TRBV6-5; j_call: TRBJ1-2; d_call: TRBD1; cdr3_aa: CASSYGGGGSYGYTF
v_call: TRBV19; j_call: TRBJ2-3; d_call: TRBD2; cdr3_aa: CASSLRTSGPTDTQYF
v_call: TRBV15; j_call: TRBJ2-7; d_call: TRBD1; cdr3_aa: CATSTTSDRALGEQYF
v_call: TRBV27; j_call: TRBJ1-2; d_call: TRBD1; cdr3_aa: CASSPRDRGLDYGYTF
v_call: TRBV4-1; j_call: TRBJ1-5; d_call: -; cdr3_aa: CASSQGDYHEAVQHF
v_call: TRBV6-2/TRBV6-3; j_call: TRBJ1-2; d_call: TRBD1; cdr3_aa: CASSYGPGTANGYTF
v_call: TRBV5-6; j_call: TRBJ2-3; d_call: TRBD2; cdr3_aa: CASSLGLAGGPDTQYF
v_call: TRBV4-1; j_call: TRBJ2-7; d_call: TRBD2; cdr3_aa: CASSAGSGGDYEQYF
v_call: TRBV7-6; j_call: TRBJ1-1; d_call: -; cdr3_aa: CASSLAGSNTEAFF
v_call: TRBV6-6; j_call: TRBJ1-2; d_call: -; cdr3_aa: CASSYRRLDGYTF
v_call: TRBV7-2; j_call: TRBJ1-2; d_call: TRBD1; cdr3_aa: CASSSRTGPAYGYTF
v_call: TRBV9; j_call: TRBJ2-3; d_call: TRBD2; cdr3_aa: CASSATSGGPRTDTQYF
v_call: TRBV19; j_call: TRBJ1-6; d_call: -; cdr3_aa: CASRAMGNSPLHF
v_call: TRBV30; j_call: TRBJ1-1; d_call: -; cdr3_aa: CAWSGDTEAFF
v_call: TRBV2; j_call: TRBJ1-6; d_call: -; cdr3_aa: CASTPSSPLHF
v_call: TRBV3-1/TRBV3-2; j_call: TRBJ2-1; d_call: TRBD1; cdr3_aa: CASSHAGQGALGEQFF
v_call: TRBV7-9; j_call: TRBJ2-3; d_call: -; cdr3_aa: CASSLGLSTDTQYF
v_call: TRBV2; j_call: TRBJ1-2; d_call: -; cdr3_aa: CASSEVGRAGVDYTF
v_call: TRBV7-9; j_call: TRBJ1-6; d_call: -; cdr3_aa: CASSERGGPNSPLHF
v_call: TRBV19; j_call: TRBJ1-6; d_call: TRBD1; cdr3_aa: CASSSNRGYNSPLHF
v_call: TRBV2; j_call: TRBJ1-2; d_call: -; cdr3_aa: CASRGLDPTGYTF
v_call: TRBV2; j_call: TRBJ1-2; d_call: TRBD1; cdr3_aa: CASSRDSWGYGYTF
v_call: TRBV12-3/TRBV12-4; j_call: TRBJ1-4; d_call: TRBD1; cdr3_aa: CASSLDRGEKLFF
v_call: TRBV19; j_call: TRBJ1-2; d_call: -; cdr3_aa: CASSPLGVEGYTF
v_call: TRBV2; j_call: TRBJ1-4; d_call: -; cdr3_aa: CATGGGTAKLFF
v_call: TRBV12-3/TRBV12-4; j_call: TRBJ2-7; d_call: -; cdr3_aa: CASSQGVSVEQYF
v_call: TRBV5-5; j_call: TRBJ2-3; d_call: -; cdr3_aa: CASSIGQNPDTQYF
v_call: TRBV29-1; j_call: TRBJ1-2; d_call: TRBD1; cdr3_aa: CSGSTGNYGYTF
v_call: TRBV2; j_call: TRBJ2-3; d_call: -; cdr3_aa: CASSYSGTQPTDTQYF
v_call: TRBV9; j_call: TRBJ2-7; d_call: -; cdr3_aa: CASSVELGSYEQYF
v_call: TRBV7-2; j_call: TRBJ1-3; d_call: -; cdr3_aa: CASSLGGASSGNTIYF
v_call: TRBV30; j_call: TRBJ2-3; d_call: TRBD1; cdr3_aa: CAWSGTGGADTQYF
v_call: TRBV7-3; j_call: TRBJ1-2; d_call: TRBD1; cdr3_aa: CASSFGQGLYYGYTF
v_call: TRBV5-1; j_call: TRBJ1-1; d_call: -; cdr3_aa: CASSLGAFNTEAFF
v_call: TRBV12-3/TRBV12-4; j_call: TRBJ2-4; d_call: TRBD1; cdr3_aa: CASSLRQGNIQYF
v_call: TRBV12-5; j_call: TRBJ2-3; d_call: TRBD2; cdr3_aa: CASGLATSGGGDTQYF
v_call: TRBV19; j_call: TRBJ2-2; d_call: TRBD2; cdr3_aa: CASTPLAGGHTGELFF
v_call: TRBV7-8; j_call: TRBJ1-2; d_call: -; cdr3_aa: CASSPGTQTSGYTF